Described below is a single TCR beta chain sequence and its context. Its antigen is not identified. This entry comes from a study of T cell repertoires in cytomegalovirus infection. As for the study in general: Public TCR beta signature analysis indicated the presence of both CMV infection and matching HLA type. Study results and limitations: Within the response measured ex vivo, HLA-C-restricted CMV-specific TCR beta clonotypes were dominant.

Per the germline V gene, CDR1 is WNHNN and CDR2 is SYGVQD (reference sequence). The CDR3 is 14 residues long. Trimming removed 3 bases at V and 2 bases at J, with 11 bases between. TCRdb ran MiXCR on the reads and lists one entry per CDR3 protein. The sample consists of around 900,000 distinct CDR3 sequences, about a third of them appearing once. J is TRBJ2-7 and V is TRBV10-1, with a weak D call TRBD1 (5 bases). Sequences were derived from cultured CD8+ T cells from PBMCs, sampled from culture after CMV antigen stimulation. The source is a human donor in good health (CMV status not recorded). Some clones in this sample may be carry-over from other donors' samples. CDR3 in DNA: TGCGCCAGCAGTGAAAGCGACAGTCCCTACGAGCAGTACTTC. This sequence encodes CASSESDSPYEQYF.